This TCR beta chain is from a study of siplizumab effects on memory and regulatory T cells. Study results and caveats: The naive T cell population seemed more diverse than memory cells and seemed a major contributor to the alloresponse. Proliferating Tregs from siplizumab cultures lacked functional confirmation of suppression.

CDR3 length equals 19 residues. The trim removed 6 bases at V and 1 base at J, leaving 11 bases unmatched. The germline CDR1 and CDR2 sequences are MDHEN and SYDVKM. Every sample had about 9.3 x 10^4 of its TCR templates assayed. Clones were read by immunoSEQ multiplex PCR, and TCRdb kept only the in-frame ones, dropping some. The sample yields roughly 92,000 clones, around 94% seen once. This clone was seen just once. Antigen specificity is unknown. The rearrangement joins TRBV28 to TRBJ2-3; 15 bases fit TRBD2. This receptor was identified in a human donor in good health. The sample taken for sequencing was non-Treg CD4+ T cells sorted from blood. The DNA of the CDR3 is TGTGCCAGCAGATGGACTAGCGGGAGGGCCTGGCCTCGCACAGATACGCAGTATTTT. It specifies CASRWTSGRAWPRTDTQYF.